The sample holds a few counts of the clone carrying this TCR beta chain. The data belong to a study of blood T cells in healthy people across ages. CDR3 length: 16 residues. Germline values: CDR1 SGHAT, CDR2 FQNNGV. For the second PCR, which ran for about 6 to 11 cycles, a sample-barcoded 5' primer and a J-beta primer mix were used. TCRdb called the 5' RACE reads again in MiXCR, with one record for every CDR3 protein. This table holds some 560,000 distinct CDR3 sequences, about 25% found once. This sample also belongs to another study, concerning T cells of mothers and their children. This second study says: During the second PCR, the M1S primer introduced sample barcodes along with 2-4 random nucleotides. Researchers report slightly higher, though non-significant, overlap in related mother-child pairs than in unrelated pairs.

The clonotype originates from a boy younger than 10 in good health. The sequencing sample was made of blood. The rearrangement joins TRBV11-2 to TRBJ2-5; tentatively, D is TRBD1 or TRBD2 (5 bases each). The J call could be wrong; TRBJ2-1 is a better fit for the DNA end. The CDR3 region has the DNA TGTGCCAGCAGCTTAGGGGGCGCGGGTCGGGTGAATGAGCAGTTCTTC. It specifies CASSLGGAGRVNEQFF.